This TCR beta chain was captured by sequencing in a study of cytomegalovirus exposure and HLA in healthy donors. Notes on this clone: Antigen specificity is unknown.

13 Jbeta primers and 60 Vbeta primers were used for the PCR. The protocol was immunoSEQ multiplex PCR, while the TCRdb copy is restricted to in-frame clones and leaves out a portion. Of about 120,000 clones listed, roughly 79% are singletons. Among the donors, all were healthy bone marrow donors. The germline V gene has CDR1 MNHNS and CDR2 SASEGT. This CDR3 is 14 amino acids long. Trimming removed 8 bases at V and 1 base at J, with 15 bases between. Study conclusions and caveats: What TCR beta sequences reportedly achieved was accurate prediction of HLA-A and HLA-B alleles in most subjects. Some V segments, including TRBV6-2 and TRBV6-3, were excluded as indistinguishable. CMV serostatus was the sole immune exposure data available.

This receptor was identified in a woman in her thirties or forties in good health and CMV-seronegative. Sample: PBMCs. V is TRBV6-1 and J is TRBJ2-7; D possibly corresponds to TRBD2 (5 bases). The CDR3 sequence is CASRRELSSYEQYF. The CDR3 coding sequence is TGTGCCAGCCGCCGGGAATTATCATCCTACGAGCAGTACTTC.